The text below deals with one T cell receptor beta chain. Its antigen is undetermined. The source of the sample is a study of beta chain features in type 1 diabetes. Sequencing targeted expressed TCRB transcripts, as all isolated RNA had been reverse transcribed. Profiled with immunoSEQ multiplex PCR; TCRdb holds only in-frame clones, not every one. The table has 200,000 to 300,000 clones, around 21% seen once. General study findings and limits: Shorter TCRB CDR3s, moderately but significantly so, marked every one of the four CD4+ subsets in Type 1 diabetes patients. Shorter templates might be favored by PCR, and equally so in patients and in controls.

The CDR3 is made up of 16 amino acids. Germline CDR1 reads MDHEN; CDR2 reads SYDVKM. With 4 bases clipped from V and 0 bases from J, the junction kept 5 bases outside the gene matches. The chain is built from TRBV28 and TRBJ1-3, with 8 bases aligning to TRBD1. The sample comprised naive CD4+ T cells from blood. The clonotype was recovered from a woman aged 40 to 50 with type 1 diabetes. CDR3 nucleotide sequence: TGTGCCAGCAGTTCCCAGGGGGCGCTCTCTGGAAACACCATATATTTT. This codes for CASSSQGALSGNTIYF.